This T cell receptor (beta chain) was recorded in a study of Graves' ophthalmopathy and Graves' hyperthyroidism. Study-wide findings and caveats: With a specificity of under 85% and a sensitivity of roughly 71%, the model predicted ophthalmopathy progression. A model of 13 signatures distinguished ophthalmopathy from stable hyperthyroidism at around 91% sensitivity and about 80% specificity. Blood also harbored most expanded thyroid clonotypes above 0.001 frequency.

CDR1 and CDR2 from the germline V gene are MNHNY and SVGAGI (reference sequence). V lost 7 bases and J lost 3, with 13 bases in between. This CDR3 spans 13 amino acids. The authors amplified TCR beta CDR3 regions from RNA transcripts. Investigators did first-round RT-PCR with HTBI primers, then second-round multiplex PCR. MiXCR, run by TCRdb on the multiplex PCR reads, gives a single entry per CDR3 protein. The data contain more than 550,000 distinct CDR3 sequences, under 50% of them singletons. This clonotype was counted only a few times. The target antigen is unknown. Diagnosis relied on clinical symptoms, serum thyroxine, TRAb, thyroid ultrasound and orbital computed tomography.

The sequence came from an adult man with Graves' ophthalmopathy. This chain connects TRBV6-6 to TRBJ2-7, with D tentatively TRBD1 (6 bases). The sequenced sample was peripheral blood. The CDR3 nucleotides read TGTGCCAGCACCCAACGGGGACACTACGAGCAGTACTTC. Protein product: CASTQRGHYEQYF.